This T cell receptor beta chain was captured by sequencing in a study of T cells in Graves' hyperthyroidism and ophthalmopathy. V was pared by 0 bases and J by 6 bases, with 11 bases between. CDR1 SQVTM and CDR2 ANQGSEA come from the germline V gene. The CDR3 runs to 14 residues. Exclusions: uncontrolled infection, other autoimmune disease, pregnancy, lactation. Diagnosis rested on symptoms, serum thyroxine and TRAb, thyroid ultrasound, and orbital computed tomography. Template material for amplifying TCR beta CDR3 regions consisted of RNA transcripts. The HTBI primer set drove a first-round RT-PCR of the TCR CDR3. In TCRdb, the multiplex PCR reads were re-called with MiXCR into one record per CDR3 protein. The sample holds some 300,000 distinct CDR3 sequences, roughly 20% seen once.

V gene TRBV29-1 combines with J gene TRBJ2-2; D unclear. Sequencing used blood. The sequence derives from a man over 45 with Graves' ophthalmopathy. CDR3 in amino acids: CSVEDRDAPGELFF. The CDR3 region has the DNA TGCAGCGTTGAAGATCGCGACGCACCCGGGGAGCTGTTTTTT.